This T cell receptor (beta chain) comes out of a study of blood T cell repertoires in COVID-19. Study details: Researchers got acute and convalescent COVID-19 samples from the United States, Italy and Spain.

The CDR3 has 17 residues. V dropped 4 bases and J dropped 10 bases, with 23 bases sitting between them. The germline V gene has CDR1 SEHNR and CDR2 FQNEAQ (reference sequence). Clones were sequenced by immunoSEQ multiplex PCR, and TCRdb holds only the in-frame ones, with some missing. The sample consists of over 60,000 clones, 90% of them appearing once. Sequencing was performed on peripheral blood. This sequence originates from a man between 45 and 60 years old with COVID-19, enrolled during active disease. The V call is TRBV7-9, the J call TRBJ1-6; no firm D call. The CDR3 protein is CASSSSRAALAGSPLHF. For the CDR3, the DNA is TGTGCCAGCAGCTCCTCGCGGGCAGCCCTTGCCGGATCACCCCTCCACTTT.